A few counts support the clone carrying this T cell receptor beta chain. Its antigen is not identified. These data are taken from a study of T-cell memory formation after mild COVID-19. Constant-segment-primed 5'RACE gave TCR alpha and TCR beta cDNA libraries with sample barcodes and UMIs. MiXCR was run by TCRdb on the 5' RACE reads, yielding one entry per CDR3 protein. The table includes 470,000 or so distinct CDR3 sequences, 25% detected once. Study findings and constraints: Contracting clones from day 15 to 85 had balanced CD4/CD8; later expanders favoured CD4+.

This receptor was identified in an adult woman who had mild COVID-19 (a few samples of this study predate the infection). Cell type and time point are not known. Sequencing used PBMCs or a T cell subset sorted from them (not recorded which).

This CDR3 reads CASSGQGGYGYTF. In DNA form, the CDR3 reads TGTGCCAGCAGCGGTCAGGGAGGCTATGGCTACACCTTC. The chain has TRBV12-3 or TRBV12-4 and TRBJ1-2; D possibly corresponds to TRBD1 (5 bases). V was shortened by 6 bases and J by 4 bases, with 12 bases between the two germline ends. The CDR3 runs 13 residues.